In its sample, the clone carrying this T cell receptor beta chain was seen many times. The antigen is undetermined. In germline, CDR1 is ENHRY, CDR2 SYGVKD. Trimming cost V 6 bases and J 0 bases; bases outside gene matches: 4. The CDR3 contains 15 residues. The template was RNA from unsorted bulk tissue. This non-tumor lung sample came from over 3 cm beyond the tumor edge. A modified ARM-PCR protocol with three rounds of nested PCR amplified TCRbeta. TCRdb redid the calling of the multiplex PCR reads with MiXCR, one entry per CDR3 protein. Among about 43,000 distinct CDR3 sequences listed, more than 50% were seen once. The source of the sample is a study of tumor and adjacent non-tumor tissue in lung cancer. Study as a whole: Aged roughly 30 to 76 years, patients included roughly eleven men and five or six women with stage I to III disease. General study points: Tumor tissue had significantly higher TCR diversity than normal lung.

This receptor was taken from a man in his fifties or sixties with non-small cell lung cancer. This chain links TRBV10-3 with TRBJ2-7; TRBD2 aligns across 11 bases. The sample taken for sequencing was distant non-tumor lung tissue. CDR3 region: CAIREGLAVSYEQYF. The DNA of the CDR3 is TGTGCCATCAGGGAGGGACTAGCGGTCTCCTACGAGCAGTACTTC.